The 9 T cell receptor beta chains in this list originate from one sample, sequenced in a study of T cell responses to AZD1222 COVID-19 vaccine. Repertoires were generated with immunoSEQ multiplex PCR, while TCRdb's copy carries only in-frame clones and drops some. The sample shows roughly 140,000 clones, roughly 93% of them seen only once. Sequences were derived from peripheral blood, sampled 28 days after the second AZD1222 dose. The receptors were sampled from an adult who received the AZD1222 COVID-19 vaccine.

The chain links TRBV4-1 to TRBJ1-2; D is ambiguous. Germline CDR1 MGHRA, CDR2 YSYEKL. Trimming removed 0 bases at V and 0 bases at J, with 11 bases between. This CDR3 region has 16 residues. CDR3 in DNA: TGCGCCAGCAGCCAAGATCGGGTAGAAACTAACTATGGCTACACCTTC. Amino acids: CASSQDRVETNYGYTF.

The J gene is TRBJ2-2, the V gene TRBV5-1; 8 nucleotides match TRBD1. The germline V gene has CDR1 SGHRS and CDR2 YFSETQ. The CDR3 has 17 amino acids. V dropped 0 bases and J dropped 0; count of bases not matched to a gene: 4. CDR3 coding DNA: TGCGCCAGCAGCTTGGGAACAGGGGGTTCGAACACCGGGGAGCTGTTTTTT. This encodes CASSLGTGGSNTGELFF.

The chain couples TRBV10-3 to TRBJ2-2; D is undetermined. V lost 3 bases, J lost 4 bases, and 3 bases lay in between. Germline V CDR1 and CDR2: ENHRY, SYGVKD. The CDR3 has 12 residues. This CDR3 is CAISDSTGELFF. As DNA, the CDR3 is TGTGCCATCAGTGACAGCACCGGGGAGCTGTTTTTT.

The chain combines TRBV6-5 with TRBJ1-1, with TRBD1 identical over 7 bases. The V and J ends lost 8 bases and 4 bases, in that order; junction bases with no gene match: 4. CDR1 is MNHEY and CDR2 is SVGAGI in the germline V gene. CDR3 length: 12 amino acids. CDR3 sequence: CASPPGGTEAFF. DNA for the CDR3: TGTGCCAGCCCCCCAGGGGGCACTGAAGCTTTCTTT.

This clone has only one observation. The chain uses TRBV11-2 and TRBJ2-1; maybe TRBD2 (6 bases). The CDR3 runs 16 residues. Germline values: CDR1 SGHAT, CDR2 FQNNGV. V shed 0 bases and J shed 2 bases, with 11 bases lying between them. CDR3 amino acids: CASSLDGGGAYNEQFF. The CDR3 DNA sequence: TGTGCCAGCAGCTTAGACGGCGGAGGGGCCTACAATGAGCAGTTCTTC.

V usage is TRBV6-6 and J usage is TRBJ1-4; no clear D gene. CDR1 and CDR2 (germline): MNHNY, SVGAGI (reference sequence). V lost 2 bases, J lost 7 bases, and 11 bases lay in between. The CDR3 length is 14 residues. CDR3 sequence reads: CASSYDGEGEKLFF. CDR3 in DNA: TGTGCCAGCAGTTACGACGGGGAGGGTGAAAAACTGTTTTTT.

The chain links TRBV4-1 to TRBJ1-5; D uncertain. The germline V gene has CDR1 MGHRA and CDR2 YSYEKL. Trimming left V 2 bases short and J 1 base short, with 9 bases between. The CDR3 spans 15 residues. The CDR3 nucleotides read TGCGCCAGCAGCCAATTGGAAGGCAGCAATCAGCCCCAGCATTTT. Protein sequence: CASSQLEGSNQPQHF.

The genes are TRBV5-4 and TRBJ1-2; D is undetermined. V was pared by 3 bases and J by 6 bases, with 9 bases between. CDR3 length equals 12 residues. CDR1 and CDR2 from the germline V gene are SGHNT and YYREEE (reference sequence). CDR3 in DNA: TGTGCCAGCAGCTCGTTCCCGGATGGCTACACCTTC. Encoded protein: CASSSFPDGYTF.

This clone came up once. The CDR3 nucleotides read TGTGCCAGCGGTCAGAGGGGGCCGTACGAGCAGTACTTC. Protein product: CASGQRGPYEQYF. The chain recombines TRBV6-5 with TRBJ2-7; 7 bases line up with TRBD1. The V gene end was trimmed by 8 bases and the J gene end by 4 bases; junction bases not matched to a gene: 8. The CDR3 covers 13 residues. Germline assignment: CDR1 MNHEY and CDR2 SVGAGI.